The T cell receptor beta chain described here comes from a study of cytomegalovirus exposure and HLA in healthy donors. Study results and caveats: Reportedly, diagnosis of cytomegalovirus status by the classifier showed high specificity and sensitivity.

Note on this clone: Its antigen remains unknown.

The table came from immunoSEQ multiplex PCR; TCRdb's copy has only in-frame clones and leaves some out. The sample consists of around 300,000 clones, around 85% of them appearing once. CDR1 and CDR2 (germline): SGHVS, FNYEAQ. Trimming pared 0 bases from V and 2 bases from J, leaving 8 bases between. The CDR3 covers 14 residues. The validation cohort, a group of roughly 120 subjects, included the donors and was separate from the roughly 620-subject first cohort. This clonotype was sampled from a woman between 18 and 30 years old in good health and CMV-seronegative. Sequenced sample: PBMCs. The genes are TRBV7-6 and TRBJ2-7; D possibly corresponds to TRBD1 (6 bases). DNA for the CDR3: TGTGCCAGCAGCTTAGCAGGGGGAACCTACGAGCAGTACTTC. Protein: CASSLAGGTYEQYF.